The clone carrying this TCR beta chain showed up many times. Germline CDR1 and CDR2: LNHDA and SQIVND (reference sequence). With V trimmed by 6 bases and J by 4 bases, 9 bases remained unmatched. This CDR3 is built from 15 residues. The entry originates in a study of early T cells in non-severe SARS-CoV-2 infection. One entry per CDR3 protein results from TCRdb running MiXCR on the 5' RACE reads. This repertoire shows 65,000 to 85,000 distinct CDR3 sequences, more than 10% found once; its top ten account for 1.1%. The receptor was derived from an adult who was a healthcare worker with PCR-confirmed SARS-CoV-2 infection or an uninfected control (not recorded which). Sequencing was performed on whole blood. The V call is TRBV19, the J call TRBJ1-2; 9 bases are shared with TRBD1. For the CDR3, the DNA is TGTGCCAGTAGCCGCGGGACAGGGCACTCCTATGGCTACACCTTC. Amino acid sequence: CASSRGTGHSYGYTF.